This T cell receptor (beta chain) was sequenced in a study of Ad26.COV2.S vaccination and SARS-CoV-2 variants. Study summary: A participant enrolled in the COV1001 Ad26.COV2.S trial arm provided the sample. Ad26.COV2.S was injected intramuscularly once or twice, 56 days apart.

CDR3 length: 12 amino acids. Trimming at V came to 5 bases and at J to 9 bases, leaving 6 bases not matched to a gene. The V gene's germline CDR1 is MNHEY and CDR2 SVGEGT. Of note for this clone: Its antigen is currently unknown.

As for treatment: about 20 received Ad26.COV2.S at low or high dose, single or two shots; several received placebo; per-sample allocation not given. Following the first vaccine or placebo injection, samples were taken on day 63. The study used a vaccine consisting of an Ad26 vector that expressed Wuhan-strain SARS-CoV-2 spike. Regarding the study as a whole: Similar non-spike TCR breadth was observed in recipients of vaccine and of placebo.

Sequenced by immunoSEQ multiplex PCR; TCRdb stores in-frame clones only, minus some. The profile shows hundreds of thousands of clones, roughly nine tenths of them singletons. The sequencing used peripheral blood, collected in a trial of Ad26.COV2.S vaccine versus placebo. The rearrangement uses TRBV6-2 or TRBV6-3 and TRBJ2-5, with 7 positions matching TRBD1. This TCR was sampled from a person between 18 and 60 years old who received the Ad26.COV2.S COVID-19 vaccine or a placebo. The CDR3 DNA reads TGTGCCAGCAGTCGACAGGGCGCCGCCCAGTACTTC. This encodes CASSRQGAAQYF.